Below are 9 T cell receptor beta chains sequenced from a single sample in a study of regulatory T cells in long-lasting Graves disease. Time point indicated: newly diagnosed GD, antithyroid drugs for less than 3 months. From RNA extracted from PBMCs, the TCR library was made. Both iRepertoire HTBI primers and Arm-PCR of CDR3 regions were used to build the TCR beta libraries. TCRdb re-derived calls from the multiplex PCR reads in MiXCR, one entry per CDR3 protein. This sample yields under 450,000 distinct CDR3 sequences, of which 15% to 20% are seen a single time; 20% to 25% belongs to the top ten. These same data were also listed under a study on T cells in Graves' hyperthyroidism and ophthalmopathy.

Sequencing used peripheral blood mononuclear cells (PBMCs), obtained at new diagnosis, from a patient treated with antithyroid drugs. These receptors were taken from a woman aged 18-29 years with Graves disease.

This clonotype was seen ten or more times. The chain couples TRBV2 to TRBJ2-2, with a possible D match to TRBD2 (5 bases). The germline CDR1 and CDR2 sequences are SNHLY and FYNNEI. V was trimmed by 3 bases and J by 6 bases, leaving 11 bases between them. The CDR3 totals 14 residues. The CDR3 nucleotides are TGTGCCAGCAGTGAGGAGACTAACGCCGGGGAGCTGTTTTTT. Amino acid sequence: CASSEETNAGELFF.

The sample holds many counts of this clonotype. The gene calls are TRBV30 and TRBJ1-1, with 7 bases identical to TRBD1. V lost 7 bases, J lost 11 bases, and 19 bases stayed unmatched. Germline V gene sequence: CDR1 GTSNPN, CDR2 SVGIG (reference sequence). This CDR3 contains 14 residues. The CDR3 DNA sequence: TGTGCCTTAATAAACCCGGGACAGACCCTTGGGGCTTTCTTT. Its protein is CALINPGQTLGAFF.

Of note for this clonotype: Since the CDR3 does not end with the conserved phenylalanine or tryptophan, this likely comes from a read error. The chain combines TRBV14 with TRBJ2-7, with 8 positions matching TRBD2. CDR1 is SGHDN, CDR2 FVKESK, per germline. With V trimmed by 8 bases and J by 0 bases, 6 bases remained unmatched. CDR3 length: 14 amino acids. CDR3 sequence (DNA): TGTGCCAGCTCCCTCGGGGGGGGCTCCTACGAGCAGTACTAC. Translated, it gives CASSLGGGSYEQYY.

This CDR3 reads CASSSRTRNTGELFF. The CDR3 DNA follows: TGTGCCAGCAGCTCTCGAACTAGGAACACCGGGGAGCTGTTTTTT. The chain combines TRBV11-3 with TRBJ2-2; possible D gene TRBD2, 5 bases. Per the germline V gene, CDR1 is SGHNT and CDR2 is YENEEA. The V gene lost 4 bases and the J gene lost 1 base, with 10 bases spanning the gap. The CDR3 runs to 15 residues.

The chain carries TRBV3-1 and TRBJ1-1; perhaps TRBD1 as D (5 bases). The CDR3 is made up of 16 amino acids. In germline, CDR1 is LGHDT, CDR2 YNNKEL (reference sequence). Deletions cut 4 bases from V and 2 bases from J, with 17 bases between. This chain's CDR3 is CASSPAAQEANTEAFF. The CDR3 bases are TGTGCCAGCAGCCCCGCTGCACAGGAAGCTAACACTGAAGCTTTCTTT.

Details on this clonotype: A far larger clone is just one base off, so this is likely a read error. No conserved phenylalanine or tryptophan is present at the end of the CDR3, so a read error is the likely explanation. Here the CDR3 DNA reads TGTGCCAGCAGCCCCCCGGGGGTTGGGAACATTCAGTACCTC. It yields the protein CASSPPGVGNIQYL. The chain uses TRBV2 and TRBJ2-1; D might be TRBD2 (6 bases). The end of the DNA fits TRBJ2-4 better, so the J call may be wrong. CDR1 SNHLY and CDR2 FYNNEI come from the germline V gene. The CDR3 loop spans 14 amino acids.

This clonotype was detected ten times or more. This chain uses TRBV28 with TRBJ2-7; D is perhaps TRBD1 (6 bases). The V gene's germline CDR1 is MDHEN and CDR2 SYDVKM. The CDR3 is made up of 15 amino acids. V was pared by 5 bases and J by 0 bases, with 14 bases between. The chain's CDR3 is CASSEGQLSSYEQYF. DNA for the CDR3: TGTGCCAGCAGTGAAGGACAGCTTAGCTCCTACGAGCAGTACTTC.

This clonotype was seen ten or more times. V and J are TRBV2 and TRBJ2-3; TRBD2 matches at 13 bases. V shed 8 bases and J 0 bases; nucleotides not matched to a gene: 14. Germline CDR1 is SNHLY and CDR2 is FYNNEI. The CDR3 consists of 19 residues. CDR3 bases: TGTGCCAGCGGAACAGGACTAGCGGGAGAGGTCGTAAGCACAGATACGCAGTATTTT. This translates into CASGTGLAGEVVSTDTQYF.

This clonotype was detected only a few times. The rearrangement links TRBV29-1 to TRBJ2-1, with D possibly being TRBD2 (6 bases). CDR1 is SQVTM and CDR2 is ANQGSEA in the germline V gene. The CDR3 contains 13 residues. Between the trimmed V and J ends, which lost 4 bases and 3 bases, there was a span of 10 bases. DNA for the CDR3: TGCAGCGTTGGGGACTCACTCTACAATGAGCAGTTCTTC. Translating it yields CSVGDSLYNEQFF.